These T cell receptor beta chains were read from a single sample in a study of sequential checkpoint blockade in melanoma. The method was immunoSEQ multiplex PCR; TCRdb's version includes in-frame clones alone and lacks a portion of them. Here the sample spans fewer than 5,500 clones, approximately 23% being singletons. The sequenced sample was tumor tissue (inferred from file names), obtained from a patient given nivolumab and ipilimumab in sequence. These receptors were taken from a human donor with melanoma. Both conserved end residues are part of each CDR3. The order of the fields is D gene, clone size, J gene, V gene, CDR3 DNA, CDR3 protein. The D gene is left open where the match is weak. Expanded clones get a size class; other rows say once, few or many, or leave the size out.

D gene: TRBD1
clone size: once
J gene: TRBJ1-2
V gene: TRBV19
CDR3 DNA: TGTGCCAGTAGTAGACAGGGGGCTGAGGGCTACACCTTC
CDR3 protein: CASSRQGAEGYTF

D gene: NA
clone size: few
J gene: TRBJ2-3
V gene: TRBV6-8
CDR3 DNA: TGTGCCAGCGGGCTTTCCACAGATACGCAGTATTTT
CDR3 protein: CASGLSTDTQYF

D gene: TRBD2
clone size: few
J gene: TRBJ2-1
V gene: TRBV28
CDR3 DNA: TGTGCCAGCAGAATAATAGCGGGGGGGCCAGTCTTCTTC
CDR3 protein: CASRIIAGGPVFF

D gene: NA
clone size: NA
J gene: TRBJ1-4
V gene: TRBV28
CDR3 DNA: TGTGCCAGCAGTAATGGGGGTGAAGAAAAACTGTTTTTT
CDR3 protein: CASSNGGEEKLFF

D gene: NA
clone size: NA
J gene: TRBJ1-2
V gene: TRBV25-1
CDR3 DNA: TGTGCCAGCAGTGACCCCAACCCCCAGGGCGGCTACACCTTC
CDR3 protein: CASSDPNPQGGYTF

D gene: NA
clone size: few
J gene: TRBJ2-6
V gene: TRBV6-8
CDR3 DNA: TGTGCCATCAGTGTAACACACCTCTCTGGGGCCAACGTCCTGACTTTC
CDR3 protein: CAISVTHLSGANVLTF

D gene: NA
clone size: NA
J gene: TRBJ2-3
V gene: TRBV28
CDR3 DNA: TGTGCCAGCAGTTCCCCATCTAGCGGCACAGATACGCAGTATTTT
CDR3 protein: CASSSPSSGTDTQYF

D gene: TRBD1
clone size: few
J gene: TRBJ1-2
V gene: TRBV11-3
CDR3 DNA: TGTGCCAGCAGCAGACCCGGGACAGCTTATGGCTACACCTTC
CDR3 protein: CASSRPGTAYGYTF

D gene: TRBD1
clone size: many
J gene: TRBJ2-2
V gene: TRBV6-8
CDR3 DNA: TGTGCCAGCTCAGGGGGCTACTTTAACACCGGGGAGCTGTTTTTT
CDR3 protein: CASSGGYFNTGELFF

D gene: NA
clone size: NA
J gene: TRBJ1-1
V gene: TRBV18
CDR3 DNA: TGTGCCAGCTCACCACCGACACCCGTGGGGGCGAACACTGAAGCTTTCTTT
CDR3 protein: CASSPPTPVGANTEAFF